Below are 23 T cell receptor beta chains sequenced from a single sample in a study of T cells after yellow fever vaccination. TCRdb recomputed calls from the 5' RACE reads with MiXCR, one row per CDR3 protein. The sample records about 340,000 distinct CDR3 sequences, approximately 4% being singletons. The specimen was PBMCs, collected 5 days after the yellow fever booster vaccination. These receptor sequences come from a man aged 18 to 29 who received the YFV17D yellow fever vaccine.

This clonotype came up many times. The chain uses TRBV7-9 and TRBJ1-1; weak D call: TRBD1 (6 bases). Trimming cost V 4 bases and J 1 base, with 13 bases left between them. The V gene's germline CDR1 is SEHNR and CDR2 FQNEAQ (reference sequence). This CDR3 comprises 15 residues. The CDR3 reads CASSSTDSRNTEAFF. In nucleotides, the CDR3 is TGTGCCAGCAGCTCCACGGACAGCCGGAACACTGAAGCTTTCTTT.

With regard to this clonotype: One junction end does not reproduce the germline sequence, and a read error may be involved. This chain connects TRBV7-7 to TRBJ2-2, with D possibly matching TRBD2 (6 bases). The V gene's germline CDR1 is SSHAT and CDR2 FNYEAQ (reference sequence). The CDR3 contains 16 residues. Written as DNA, the CDR3 is TGTGCTAGCAGCTTAGCGGCAGGACTCAACACCGGGGAGCTGTTTTTT. Protein product: CASSLAAGLNTGELFF.

This clonotype was observed a handful of times. The chain couples TRBV25-1 to TRBJ2-1; a weak D match, TRBD1 (5 bases). Looked up from germline, CDR1 is MGHDK and CDR2 is SYGVNS. Trimming stripped 6 bases from V and 3 bases from J, with 9 bases between. The CDR3 is 13 amino acids. The CDR3 DNA follows: TGTGCCAGCAGGGAAACAGGCTACAATGAGCAGTTCTTC. Protein product: CASRETGYNEQFF. Full variable domain (outside the CDR3, taken from reference TRBV25-1 and TRBJ2-1): EADIYQTPRYLVIGTGKKITLECSQTMGHDKMYWYQQDPGMELHLIHYSYGVNSTEKGDLSSESTVSRIRTEHFPLTLESARPSHTSQYLCASRETGYNEQFFGPGTRLTVL.

Ten or more counts support this clonotype. This chain joins TRBV12-3 or TRBV12-4 and TRBJ1-2; possible D gene TRBD1, 5 bases. V was shortened by 5 bases and J by 8 bases, with 15 bases between the two germline ends. The CDR3 spans 13 residues. CDR3 loop: CASSPPTVSGYTF. The DNA of the CDR3 is TGTGCCAGCAGTCCGCCGACAGTCAGCGGCTACACCTTC.

V and J are TRBV27 and TRBJ2-7, with TRBD1 matching 9 bases. Germline values: CDR1 MNHEY, CDR2 SMNVEV (reference sequence). Trimming cost V 0 bases and J 5 bases; bases outside gene matches: 2. This CDR3 region has 14 residues. The CDR3 nucleotides read TGTGCCAGCAGTTTATCGACAGGGGGTCACGAGCAGTACTTC. Protein sequence: CASSLSTGGHEQYF.

This clonotype came up a few times. The chain has TRBV20-1 and TRBJ2-3; D not certain. The CDR3 sequence is 12 residues long. V was cut by 3 bases and J by 0 bases, with 4 bases left in between. Germline V gene sequence: CDR1 DFQATT, CDR2 SNEGSKA (reference sequence). CDR3 region: CSASGSTDTQYF. In nucleotides, the CDR3 is TGCAGTGCTAGCGGTAGCACAGATACGCAGTATTTT.

This clonotype was seen ten or more times. The chain is built from TRBV20-1 and TRBJ1-4, with D possibly being TRBD1 (6 bases). Germline V CDR1 and CDR2: DFQATT, SNEGSKA (reference sequence). Trimming took off 2 bases at V and 3 bases at J, with 10 bases between the two ends. This CDR3 has 14 residues. The CDR3 bases are TGCAGTGCTAGAAGGGGGTTGCCTAATGAAAAACTGTTTTTT. Amino acid sequence: CSARRGLPNEKLFF.

This clonotype appeared once. The CDR3 nucleotides are TGTGCCAGCAGTTTAGTCCGTAGCGGGGGCCAAGAGACCCAGTACTTC. It translates to CASSLVRSGGQETQYF. The rearrangement uses TRBV12-3 or TRBV12-4 and TRBJ2-5; 9 bases are a match to TRBD2. Germline trimming cut 1 base from V and 1 base from J; bases unmatched to any gene: 4. This CDR3 is 16 amino acids long.

The chain links TRBV7-2 to TRBJ2-7, with 7 nucleotides matching TRBD1. Losses at the gene ends were 6 bases for V and 5 bases for J; bases not matched to a gene: 10. The germline gives CDR1 SGHTA, CDR2 FQGNSA. The CDR3 totals 14 residues. The CDR3, as DNA: TGTGCCAGCAGGCGAGACAGGGTGGGCAACGAGCAGTACTTC. Translation gives CASRRDRVGNEQYF.

In its sample, this clonotype was seen many times. The rearrangement joins TRBV5-1 to TRBJ2-5; 8 bases are shared with TRBD1. Trimming at V came to 1 base and at J to 4 bases, leaving 0 bases not matched to a gene. Germline lookup yields CDR1 SGHRS and CDR2 YFSETQ. The CDR3 runs to 13 residues. The CDR3 nucleotides are TGCGCCAGCAGCTTGCAGGGGGCAGAGACCCAGTACTTC. Translated, it gives CASSLQGAETQYF. Filled out from reference TRBV5-1 and TRBJ2-5, the complete variable domain reads KAGVTQTPRYLIKTRGQQVTLSCSPISGHRSVSWYQQTPGQGLQFLFEYFSETQRNKGNFPGRFSGRQFSNSRSEMNVSTLELGDSALYLCASSLQGAETQYFGPGTRLLVL.

This clonotype has at least ten counts. The chain links TRBV7-2 to TRBJ2-3; 9 nucleotides agree with TRBD2. V was clipped by 4 bases and J by 2 bases; unmatched bases: 10. The CDR3 sequence is 17 residues long. Germline V gene sequence: CDR1 SGHTA, CDR2 FQGNSA. This CDR3 reads CASSSQAAGGPTDTQYF. CDR3 DNA: TGTGCCAGCAGCTCGCAGGCAGCGGGGGGCCCCACAGATACGCAGTATTTT.

In its sample, this clonotype was seen many times. The V and J genes are TRBV10-3 and TRBJ1-1; 11 nucleotides align to TRBD1. Germline V gene sequence: CDR1 ENHRY, CDR2 SYGVKD. The V gene end was trimmed by 0 bases and the J gene end by 4 bases; junction bases not matched to a gene: 4. The CDR3 contains 16 residues. CDR3 protein: CAISESEGQGGTEAFF. CDR3 in DNA: TGTGCCATCAGTGAGTCGGAGGGACAGGGGGGCACTGAAGCTTTCTTT.

This clonotype was observed many times. The rearrangement uses TRBV20-1 and TRBJ2-3; D is possibly TRBD1 (6 bases). Germline V gene sequence: CDR1 DFQATT, CDR2 SNEGSKA (reference sequence). The CDR3 runs to 15 residues. The CDR3 DNA reads TGCAGCGATGAAAACAGGGCTTCTAGCACAGATACGCAGTATTTT. Protein: CSDENRASSTDTQYF.

This clonotype was picked up many times. This chain joins TRBV12-3 or TRBV12-4 and TRBJ2-1; D possibly corresponds to TRBD2 (7 bases). The CDR3 loop spans 16 amino acids. The V end lost 5 bases, the J end lost 6 bases, and 20 bases lay between the germline ends. DNA for the CDR3: TGTGCCAGCAGTCCCCGGGGGAGGGGACACTCCAATGAGCAGTTCTTC. Amino acid sequence: CASSPRGRGHSNEQFF.

This chain links TRBV7-9 with TRBJ1-2; D uncertain. The V gene's germline CDR1 is SEHNR and CDR2 FQNEAQ (reference sequence). This CDR3 has 12 residues. V was trimmed by 5 bases and J by 6 bases, leaving 10 bases between them. CDR3 nucleotide sequence: TGTGCCAGCAGCCAAGGTCGGGATGGCTACACCTTC. Residues: CASSQGRDGYTF. Together with reference TRBV7-9 and TRBJ1-2, the CDR3 gives the full variable domain: DTGVSQNPRHKITKRGQNVTFRCDPISEHNRLYWYRQTLGQGPEFLTYFQNEAQLEKSRLLSDRFSAERPKGSFSTLEIQRTEQGDSAMYLCASSQGRDGYTFGSGTRLTVV.

Only one count was recorded for this clonotype. The chain couples TRBV5-1 to TRBJ2-7, with D tentatively TRBD1 (6 bases). The CDR3 runs to 18 residues. Germline V gene lookup returns CDR1 SGHRS and CDR2 YFSETQ. Trimming cost V 5 bases and J 1 base, with 25 bases left between them. The DNA for the CDR3 is TGCGCCAGCAGTCATTCGGGCGTGACGTCAGGGGAGTCCTACGAGCAGTACTTC. Protein sequence: CASSHSGVTSGESYEQYF.

The rearrangement links TRBV4-3 to TRBJ2-7; 8 nucleotides line up with TRBD2. V dropped 1 base and J dropped 2; count of bases not matched to a gene: 4. The CDR3 contains 15 residues. CDR1 is LGHNA, CDR2 YSLEER, per germline. Here the CDR3 DNA reads TGCGCCAGCAGCCAAGGATACGGGGGGGCCTACGAGCAGTACGTC. Its protein is CASSQGYGGAYEQYV.

This clonotype was observed at least ten times. This chain connects TRBV7-2 to TRBJ1-2; 8 nucleotides agree with TRBD1. Germline V gives CDR1 SGHTA, CDR2 FQGNSA. V gave up 3 bases and J gave up 4 bases; unmatched junction bases: 4. CDR3 length: 14 residues. CDR3 protein: CASSFGQGSYGYTF. The CDR3 nucleotides are TGTGCCAGCAGCTTCGGACAGGGATCCTATGGCTACACCTTC.

This clonotype was counted ten times or more. The chain recombines TRBV5-6 with TRBJ2-1; D is unclear. V shed 3 bases and J shed 4 bases, with 8 bases lying between them. Germline CDR1 and CDR2: SGHDT and YYEEEE. This CDR3 contains 13 residues. In nucleotides, the CDR3 is TGTGCCAGCAGCTCCTCTAATTACAATGAGCAGTTCTTC. Translating it yields CASSSSNYNEQFF. Complete variable domain (other parts from reference TRBV5-6 and TRBJ2-1): DAGVTQSPTHLIKTRGQQVTLRCSPKSGHDTVSWYQQALGQGPQFIFQYYEEEERQRGNFPDRFSGHQFPNYSSELNVNALLLGDSALYLCASSSSNYNEQFFGPGTRLTVL.

This clonotype was seen a handful of times. The V and J genes are TRBV20-1 and TRBJ1-2, with no clear D. V lost 2 bases, J lost 12 bases, and 10 bases lay in between. CDR1 DFQATT and CDR2 SNEGSKA come from the germline V gene (reference sequence). This CDR3 is built from 10 residues. The CDR3 loop reads CSARQNMDTF. DNA of the CDR3: TGCAGTGCTAGACAAAACATGGACACCTTC.

The V gene is TRBV6-5, the J gene TRBJ1-1; D call uncertain. V gave up 4 bases and J gave up 2 bases, with 11 bases separating them. This CDR3 is built from 14 residues. Germline values: CDR1 MNHEY, CDR2 SVGAGI. The CDR3 DNA follows: TGTGCCAGCAGTTTACTACGCCCTAACACTGAAGCTTTCTTT. Translation: CASSLLRPNTEAFF.

This clonotype was found many times. The rearrangement joins TRBV27 to TRBJ1-1; D uncertain. The V gene's germline CDR1 is MNHEY and CDR2 SMNVEV (reference sequence). With 0 bases removed from V and 2 bases from J, the gap between germline ends came to 16 bases. CDR3 size: 17 residues. The CDR3 DNA is TGTGCCAGCAGTTTATCTTTCCGGGTCAGGAGAAACACTGAAGCTTTCTTT. Its translation is CASSLSFRVRRNTEAFF.

This clonotype was counted a few times. The chain combines TRBV12-3 or TRBV12-4 with TRBJ2-1, with a possible D match to TRBD2 (7 bases). The germline V and J ends were trimmed by 3 bases and 10 bases, with 13 bases remaining between them. There are 13 residues in the CDR3. CDR3 bases: TGTGCCAGCAGTTTGGGGGGGGGCGACGAGCAGTTCTTC. Protein: CASSLGGGDEQFF.